The clone carrying this T cell receptor (beta chain) showed up many times. Its antigen is still unknown. V was trimmed by 6 bases and J by 3 bases, leaving 8 bases between them. CDR1 SQVTM and CDR2 ANQGSEA come from the germline V gene. The CDR3 has 11 amino acids. Graves' hyperthyroidism without ophthalmopathy progression within 18 months was termed stable. The record originates from a study of T cells in Graves' hyperthyroidism and ophthalmopathy. Amplification targeted TCR beta CDR3 regions from RNA transcripts. During a first-round RT-PCR of the TCR CDR3, the HTBI primer set was used. TCRdb re-analysed the multiplex PCR reads in MiXCR, keeping a single row per CDR3 protein. The sample shows 600,000 or so distinct CDR3 sequences, about 45% of them seen only once. Points from the study as a whole: Within blood appeared most thyroid clonotypes that had expanded above 0.001.

This clonotype originated in a woman between 18 and 29 years old with Graves' hyperthyroidism. The sample comprised peripheral blood or thyroid tissue (not recorded which). The chain links TRBV29-1 to TRBJ1-2; weak D call: TRBD1 (5 bases). This CDR3 is CSVGTDYGYTF. CDR3 DNA sequence: TGCAGCGTCGGGACGGACTATGGCTACACCTTC. Full variable domain (missing parts from reference TRBV29-1 and TRBJ1-2): SAVISQKPSRDICQRGTSLTIQCQVDSQVTMMFWYRQQPGQSLTLIATANQGSEATYESGFVIDKFPISRPNLTFSTLTVSNMSPEDSSIYLCSVGTDYGYTFGSGTRLTVV.